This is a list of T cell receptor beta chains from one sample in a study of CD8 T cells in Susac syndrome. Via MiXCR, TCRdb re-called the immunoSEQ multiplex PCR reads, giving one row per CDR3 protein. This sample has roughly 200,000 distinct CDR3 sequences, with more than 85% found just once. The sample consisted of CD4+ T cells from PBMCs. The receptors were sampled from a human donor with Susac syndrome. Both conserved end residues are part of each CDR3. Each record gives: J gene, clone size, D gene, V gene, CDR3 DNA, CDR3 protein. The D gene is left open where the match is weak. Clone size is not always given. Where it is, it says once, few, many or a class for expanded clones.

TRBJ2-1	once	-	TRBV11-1	TGTGCCAGCAGCCGCCGCGGTCTTAGCGATGAGCAGTTCTTC	CASSRRGLSDEQFF
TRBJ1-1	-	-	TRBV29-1	TGCAGCGTTGTGATCGGGAGGAACACTGAAGCTTTCTTT	CSVVIGRNTEAFF
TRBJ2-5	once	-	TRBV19	TGTGCCAGTAGTACGGCCTTCTATAGGACCCAGTACTTC	CASSTAFYRTQYF
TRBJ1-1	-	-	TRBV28	TGTGCCAGCAGTTTCCCCGAAACGAACACTGAAGCTTTCTTT	CASSFPETNTEAFF
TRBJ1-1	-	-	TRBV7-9	TGTGCCAGCAACACACTTCTGCCCAACACTGAAGCTTTCTTT	CASNTLLPNTEAFF
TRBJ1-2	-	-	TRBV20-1	TGCAGTGCTAGCGAGATGGGGTCCTATGGCTACACCTTC	CSASEMGSYGYTF
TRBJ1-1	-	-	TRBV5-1	TGCGCCAGCAAGTTCACTCTCGGAGGTGGCACTGAAGTTTTCTTT	CASKFTLGGGTEVFF
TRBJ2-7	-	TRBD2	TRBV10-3	TGTGCCATCAGTGGGGGACTAGCGGGCGAGCAGTACTTC	CAISGGLAGEQYF
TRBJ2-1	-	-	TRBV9	TGTGCCAGCAGCGCGAGGGTGATCAATGAGCAGTTCTTC	CASSARVINEQFF
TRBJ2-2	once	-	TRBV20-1	TGCAGTGCCCGAGAACCCCTCACTACAGGGGAGCTGTTTTTT	CSAREPLTTGELFF
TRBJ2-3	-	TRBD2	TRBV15	TGTGCCACCAGCAGAGGAGCAGCGGGAGCGACAGATACGCAGTATTTT	CATSRGAAGATDTQYF
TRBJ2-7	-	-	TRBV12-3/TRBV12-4	TGTGCCAGCAGTCCCCGGGTCGAGCCCTACGAGCAGTACTTC	CASSPRVEPYEQYF
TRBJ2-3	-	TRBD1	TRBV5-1	TGCGCCAGCAGCTTGCTAGGGGGCCGTACGGATACGCAGTATTTT	CASSLLGGRTDTQYF
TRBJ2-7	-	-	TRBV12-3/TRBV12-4	TGTGCCAGCTCAAATTCCTTAGGGAGCTCCTACGAGCAGTACTTC	CASSNSLGSSYEQYF
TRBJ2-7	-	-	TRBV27	TGTGCCAGCAGTTTTAAAGGCCTTTGGGCCTACGAGCAGTACTTC	CASSFKGLWAYEQYF
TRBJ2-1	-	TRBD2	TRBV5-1	TGCGCCAGCAGCTTCGAAGCGGGAGGCCCCGGCTACAATGAGCAGTTCTTC	CASSFEAGGPGYNEQFF
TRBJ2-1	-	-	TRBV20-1	TGCAGTCCCGGACTGGGGCCCTGGGTTGAGCAGTTCTTC	CSPGLGPWVEQFF
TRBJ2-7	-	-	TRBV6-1	TGTGCCAGCAGTAAGGGTAGTAACGAGCAGTACTTC	CASSKGSNEQYF
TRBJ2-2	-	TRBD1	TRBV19	TGTGCCAGTAGGGGGACAGCGAACACCGGGGAGCTGTTTTTT	CASRGTANTGELFF